This T cell receptor (beta chain) came from a study of shared clonotypes between healthy human individuals. In replicate PCRs of sorted subsets, roughly 190 ng DNA, 29,000 or so T cell genomes, was used. Clones were read by immunoSEQ multiplex PCR, and TCRdb kept only the in-frame ones, dropping some. In the table there are millions of clones, about 95% of which are singletons. A CD45RA-negative memory subset and a CD45RA+ naive subset were separated from the CD4+ cells. J lost 5 bases, V lost 5 bases, and 3 bases had no gene match. The CDR3 runs to 14 residues. CDR1 SGHAT and CDR2 FQNNGV come from the germline V gene.

The clonotype originates from a young man in good health. The sample consisted of naive CD4+ T cells sorted from blood. Subset of the sample: CD45RA+ positively selected. The V call is TRBV11-2, the J call TRBJ1-6; 7 bases agree with TRBD1. The CDR3 spells CASSPGGDNSPLHF. The CDR3 DNA sequence: TGTGCCAGCAGCCCAGGGGGGGATAATTCACCCCTCCACTTT.